The clone carrying this T cell receptor beta chain was observed a handful of times. TCRdb's copy holds only in-frame clones and misses some; the assay was immunoSEQ multiplex PCR. The sample records about 190,000 clones, about four fifths being singletons. The ends lost 1 base at V and 5 bases at J; junction bases unmatched: 1. In germline, CDR1 is MGHRA, CDR2 YSYEKL. The CDR3 has 13 residues. This sample is part of a study of blood T cell repertoires in COVID-19. Looking at the study overall: Samples taken during acute and convalescent COVID-19 were collected in the United States, Italy and Spain.

The source of this sequence is a man between 60 and 70 years old with acute or convalescent COVID-19. The sample taken for sequencing was peripheral blood. This rearrangement joins TRBV4-1 to TRBJ1-2; 7 bases line up with TRBD1. The CDR3 DNA reads TGCGCCAGCAGCCAAGGACAGGGTTATGGCTACACCTTC. Its protein product is CASSQGQGYGYTF.